Listed below are T cell receptor beta chains from one sample, sequenced in a study of blood T cell repertoires in COVID-19. Libraries were prepared by immunoSEQ multiplex PCR; TCRdb keeps only in-frame clonotypes and omits some of them. This sample yields more than 350,000 clones, of which 80% to 90% are seen a single time; more than 0.8% belongs to the top ten. The specimen was PBMCs or T cells enriched from blood (not recorded which). These receptor sequences come from a man younger than 30 who had recovered from COVID-19. Both conserved end residues are part of each CDR3. A D gene is named only where the DNA matches it firmly. Where a row states a size, it is once, few, many or the class of an expanded clone; other rows omit it.

d_gene,j_gene,v_gene,abundance,CDR3aa,CDR3nt
NA,TRBJ1-5,TRBV2,once,CASSTQEIQPQHF,TGTGCCAGCAGCACACAGGAGATCCAGCCCCAGCATTTT
NA,TRBJ2-2,TRBV28,NA,CASSFVNTGELFF,TGTGCCAGCAGTTTCGTGAACACCGGGGAGCTGTTTTTT
TRBD1,TRBJ2-1,TRBV9,once,CASSVRGQGAQNEQFF,TGTGCCAGCAGCGTCCGTGGACAGGGGGCGCAAAATGAGCAGTTCTTC
NA,TRBJ1-4,TRBV2,NA,CASRVTVTEANEKLFF,TGTGCCAGCAGGGTTACAGTGACAGAGGCTAATGAAAAACTGTTTTTT
NA,TRBJ1-2,TRBV9,NA,CASSPVALDSYGYTF,TGTGCCAGCAGCCCAGTAGCACTGGACAGCTATGGCTACACCTTC
NA,TRBJ2-3,TRBV19,NA,CASSISRSTDTQYF,TGTGCCAGTAGTATATCCAGGTCCACAGATACGCAGTATTTT
NA,TRBJ1-2,TRBV5-6,NA,CASSLVREGNYGYTF,TGTGCCAGCAGCTTAGTAAGGGAGGGTAACTATGGCTACACCTTC
NA,TRBJ2-2,TRBV2,NA,CASSTPYTGELFF,TGTGCCAGCAGTACTCCATACACCGGGGAGCTGTTTTTT
NA,TRBJ2-3,TRBV5-4,NA,CASSLALASTDTQYF,TGTGCCAGCAGCTTGGCACTAGCAAGCACAGATACGCAGTATTTT
TRBD2,TRBJ2-7,TRBV9,NA,CASSVDTSGYEQYF,TGTGCCAGCAGCGTAGATACTAGCGGCTACGAGCAGTACTTC
NA,TRBJ2-1,TRBV5-4,NA,CASSLGGGSYNEQFF,TGTGCCAGCAGCTTAGGGGGGGGCTCCTACAATGAGCAGTTCTTC
NA,TRBJ1-5,TRBV27,NA,CASSWAVNQPQHF,TGTGCCAGCAGTTGGGCAGTAAATCAGCCCCAGCATTTT
TRBD1,TRBJ1-2,TRBV27,NA,CASRDRGLNYGYTF,TGTGCCAGCAGGGACAGGGGACTTAACTATGGCTACACCTTC
NA,TRBJ2-5,TRBV11-3,NA,CASSSGYQETQYF,TGTGCCAGCAGCTCAGGGTATCAAGAGACCCAGTACTTC
NA,TRBJ2-5,TRBV6-1,NA,CASSDLLRGWETQYF,TGTGCCAGCAGTGATCTGCTGCGAGGCTGGGAGACCCAGTACTTC
NA,TRBJ1-4,TRBV20-1,NA,CSASWGLREKLFF,TGCAGTGCTAGTTGGGGACTAAGGGAAAAACTGTTTTTT
TRBD1,TRBJ1-1,TRBV7-3,once,CASSPGQGGAAFF,TGTGCCAGCAGCCCGGGACAGGGCGGGGCAGCTTTCTTT
TRBD1,TRBJ2-3,TRBV4-1,NA,CASSPQGAADTQYF,TGCGCCAGCAGCCCCCAGGGGGCCGCAGATACGCAGTATTTT
TRBD1,TRBJ1-3,TRBV2,NA,CASSDGQGNSGNTIYF,TGTGCCAGCAGTGATGGACAGGGCAACTCTGGAAACACCATATATTTT
NA,TRBJ2-7,TRBV2,NA,CANTGSYYEQYF,TGTGCCAACACGGGATCATACTACGAGCAGTACTTC
NA,TRBJ1-1,TRBV11-2,NA,CASSSRQTTLGTEAFF,TGTGCCAGCAGCTCCCGACAGACGACACTTGGGACTGAAGCTTTCTTT
NA,TRBJ1-6,TRBV9,NA,CASSAHLTAGNSPLHF,TGTGCCAGCAGCGCCCATTTGACGGCAGGGAATTCACCCCTCCACTTT
NA,TRBJ1-2,TRBV6-1,NA,CATNPGREDGYTF,TGTGCGACCAATCCCGGGAGGGAGGATGGCTACACCTTC
TRBD1,TRBJ2-7,TRBV5-6,NA,CASRDSGYEQYF,TGTGCCAGCCGGGACAGTGGATACGAGCAGTACTTC
TRBD1,TRBJ1-4,TRBV12-3/TRBV12-4,NA,CASSPGQNEKLFF,TGTGCCAGCAGTCCGGGACAGAATGAAAAACTGTTTTTT
TRBD1,TRBJ1-2,TRBV28,NA,CASSLTRTGLYGYTF,TGTGCCAGCAGTTTAACCCGGACAGGGCTCTATGGCTACACCTTC
TRBD2,TRBJ2-2,TRBV10-3,NA,CAISPGGGTNTGELFF,TGTGCCATCAGTCCCGGGGGGGGCACGAACACCGGGGAGCTGTTTTTT
NA,TRBJ2-7,TRBV6-1,NA,CASSEEQIETYEQYF,TGTGCCAGCAGTGAAGAACAGATCGAAACCTACGAGCAGTACTTC
NA,TRBJ2-7,TRBV15,NA,CATSRVGGRSSYEQYF,TGTGCCACCAGCAGAGTAGGGGGACGGAGCTCCTACGAGCAGTACTTC
NA,TRBJ1-2,TRBV10-3,NA,CAISETFGQNYGYTF,TGTGCCATCAGTGAGACCTTCGGACAGAACTATGGCTACACCTTC
NA,TRBJ2-3,TRBV3-1/TRBV3-2,NA,CASSQTLGGVLVDTQYF,TGTGCCAGCAGCCAGACCCTAGGGGGGGTCCTAGTAGATACGCAGTATTTT
NA,TRBJ2-2,TRBV7-2,NA,CASSSRGSNTGELFF,TGTGCCAGCAGCTCCAGGGGTTCGAACACCGGGGAGCTGTTTTTT
NA,TRBJ2-7,TRBV9,NA,CASGPDNTYEQYF,TGTGCCAGCGGCCCCGACAACACCTACGAGCAGTACTTC
TRBD1,TRBJ1-1,TRBV28,NA,CASSVQGAGTEAFF,TGTGCCAGCAGTGTACAGGGGGCGGGCACTGAAGCTTTCTTT
NA,TRBJ1-3,TRBV9,NA,CASSVGESSGNTIYF,TGTGCCAGCAGCGTAGGAGAAAGCTCTGGAAACACCATATATTTT
TRBD1,TRBJ2-7,TRBV6-1,NA,CASSEPGDRAGQYF,TGTGCCAGCAGTGAACCGGGGGACAGGGCTGGGCAGTACTTC
NA,TRBJ2-2,TRBV9,NA,CASSAAGLLNTGELFF,TGTGCCAGCAGCGCTGCGGGACTTTTAAACACCGGGGAGCTGTTTTTT
TRBD1,TRBJ1-4,TRBV6-5,NA,CASSRGTDEKLFF,TGTGCCAGCAGTCGAGGGACAGATGAAAAACTGTTTTTT
NA,TRBJ1-1,TRBV19,NA,CARTPEPSTAPTQAFF,TGTGCCAGAACACCAGAACCCTCGACAGCTCCTACACAGGCTTTCTTT
NA,TRBJ2-2,TRBV28,NA,CASSPRLHGELFF,TGTGCCAGCAGTCCCCGACTCCACGGGGAGCTGTTTTTT
TRBD2,TRBJ2-1,TRBV11-2,once,CASSLDLSGGYNEQFF,TGTGCCAGCAGCTTAGATCTGAGCGGGGGATACAATGAGCAGTTCTTC
TRBD2,TRBJ2-1,TRBV29-1,NA,CSVEVSLAGGSEQFF,TGCAGCGTTGAAGTCTCGCTAGCGGGAGGGAGTGAGCAGTTCTTC
TRBD1,TRBJ1-1,TRBV29-1,few,CSVEPGQGRAFF,TGCAGCGTTGAGCCCGGACAGGGCCGAGCTTTCTTT
NA,TRBJ2-2,TRBV4-2,once,CASSQESKDGNTGELFF,TGTGCCAGCAGCCAAGAGTCTAAAGATGGTAACACCGGGGAGCTGTTTTTT
NA,TRBJ2-1,TRBV5-1,NA,CASSLQDSYNEQFF,TGCGCCAGCAGCTTGCAGGACTCCTACAATGAGCAGTTCTTC
TRBD2,TRBJ2-7,TRBV5-4,NA,CASSTAGLASYEQYF,TGTGCCAGCAGCACCGCTGGACTAGCTTCCTACGAGCAGTACTTC
NA,TRBJ2-7,TRBV27,NA,CASSLTTGTDEQYF,TGTGCCAGCAGTTTAACCACAGGGACGGACGAGCAGTACTTC
NA,TRBJ2-2,TRBV7-9,NA,CASSSGTRNTGELFF,TGTGCCAGCAGCTCCGGGACTCGAAACACCGGGGAGCTGTTTTTT
TRBD2,TRBJ2-3,TRBV7-2,NA,CASSLGPGPGGGDTQYF,TGTGCCAGCAGCTTAGGGCCCGGACCGGGAGGGGGAGATACGCAGTATTTT
NA,TRBJ1-2,TRBV18,NA,CASSPPGENYGYTF,TGTGCCAGCTCACCTCCAGGGGAGAACTATGGCTACACCTTC
TRBD2,TRBJ2-5,TRBV6-2/TRBV6-3,NA,CASSSGDQETQYF,TGTGCCAGCAGTAGCGGGGATCAAGAGACCCAGTACTTC
NA,TRBJ2-1,TRBV7-2,NA,CASSLAVEQFF,TGTGCCAGCAGCTTAGCCGTTGAGCAGTTCTTC
NA,TRBJ1-2,TRBV7-3,few,CASSQLGPEGGYTF,TGTGCCAGCAGTCAACTTGGACCCGAGGGAGGCTACACCTTC
NA,TRBJ2-1,TRBV2,NA,CASTGGLAINNEQFF,TGTGCCTCCACCGGCGGCCTAGCGATTAACAATGAGCAGTTCTTC
NA,TRBJ2-3,TRBV5-1,NA,CASSFRLGSGTDTQYF,TGCGCCAGCAGCTTTAGACTCGGGTCGGGCACAGATACGCAGTATTTT
TRBD1,TRBJ2-5,TRBV28,NA,CASRRTGGAQTQYF,TGTGCCAGCAGAAGGACAGGGGGCGCGCAGACCCAGTACTTC
TRBD2,TRBJ2-1,TRBV7-2,NA,CASSLEFQRDDNEQFF,TGTGCCAGCAGCTTAGAGTTCCAGCGGGATGACAATGAGCAGTTCTTC
TRBD1,TRBJ2-1,TRBV4-2,once,CAAGAGQGIEQFF,TGTGCCGCCGGTGCCGGACAGGGTATCGAGCAGTTCTTC
NA,TRBJ1-4,TRBV6-5,NA,CASKSTNEKLFF,TGTGCCAGCAAAAGCACTAATGAAAAACTGTTTTTT